This T cell receptor beta chain was identified during a study of T cell responses to AZD1222 COVID-19 vaccine. Study results and caveats: Nearly half of the spike-specific TCRs reportedly recognize variant regions that carry no mutations.

Clones were read by immunoSEQ multiplex PCR, and TCRdb kept only the in-frame ones, dropping some. The data show around 120,000 clones, roughly 89% seen once. For this clone: Its antigen is as yet unknown.

Germline trimming cut 3 bases from V and 6 bases from J; bases unmatched to any gene: 4. Germline lookup yields CDR1 MRHNA and CDR2 SNTAGT. This CDR3 has 16 amino acids. Sequenced here: peripheral blood, sampled on day 0 of MenACWY control vaccination. This clonotype was obtained from an adult in good health. V and J are TRBV6-4 and TRBJ2-3; the match to TRBD2 covers 15 bases. The CDR3 loop reads CASSEGLAGGPDTQYF. The DNA for the CDR3 is TGTGCCAGCAGTGAGGGACTAGCGGGAGGACCCGATACGCAGTATTTT.